These T cell receptor beta chains were read from a single sample in a study of regulatory T cells in long-lasting Graves disease. MiXCR was run by TCRdb on the multiplex PCR reads, yielding one entry per CDR3 protein. Of 300,000 to 400,000 distinct CDR3 sequences listed, over 15% are singletons. The same data also went into a second study, on T cells in Graves' hyperthyroidism and ophthalmopathy.

Sequencing was performed on peripheral blood mononuclear cells (PBMCs), taken at new diagnosis, from a patient treated with antithyroid drugs. Source of these receptors: a man aged 35 to 55 with Graves disease. The CDR3 runs from the conserved cysteine through the conserved F or W. The D gene is left open where the match is weak. A row's size may be missing; if present it is once, few, many or a size class.

v_call	j_call	clone_size	d_call	cdr3_nt	cdr3_aa
TRBV7-7	TRBJ2-1	few	TRBD2	TGTGCCAGCAGCTTCACCGGGACTAGCGAGAACAATGAGCAGTTCTTC	CASSFTGTSENNEQFF
TRBV3-1	TRBJ2-5	many	.	TGTGCCAGCAGCCAACGGGGGGCGAAAGAGACCCAGTACTTC	CASSQRGAKETQYF
TRBV20-1	TRBJ2-5	many	.	TGCAGTGCTAGAGATCCGCAGGAGGCTGGGGAGACCCAGTACTTC	CSARDPQEAGETQYF
TRBV7-2	TRBJ2-2	few	.	TGTGCCAGCAGCTCCCCCTGGGGGGTCCACACCGGGGAGCTGTTTTTT	CASSSPWGVHTGELFF
TRBV30	TRBJ2-5	.	TRBD1	TGTGCCTGGAGTGGACAGGGCAACTGGGAGACCCAGTACTTC	CAWSGQGNWETQYF
TRBV3-1	TRBJ1-1	few	.	TGTGCCAGCAGCCAAGATTATGGACAAGTCGGGCGGGACACTGAAGCTTTCTTT	CASSQDYGQVGRDTEAFF
TRBV6-1	TRBJ1-6	few	.	TGTGCCAGCGACGACTCTTGGGGGCGCCCGTGGGGTTCACCCCTCCACTTT	CASDDSWGRPWGSPLHF
TRBV18	TRBJ2-7	.	TRBD1	TGTGCCAGCTCACCACCGCAGGGGGACGAGCAGTACTTC	CASSPPQGDEQYF
TRBV12-3/TRBV12-4	TRBJ2-5	many	TRBD2	TGTGCCAGCAGTTCAACTAGCGTAGAGGGAGAGACCCAGTACTTC	CASSSTSVEGETQYF
TRBV5-4	TRBJ2-7	.	TRBD1	TGTGCCAGCAGCTTGGGGCCCGGGACAGAATACGAGCAGTACTTC	CASSLGPGTEYEQYF
TRBV4-2	TRBJ1-4	many	.	TGTGCCAGCAGCCAAGAGTGGAGGAGGGTAGGGGAAAAACTGTTTTTT	CASSQEWRRVGEKLFF
TRBV11-2	TRBJ1-5	.	.	TGTGCCAGCAGCTTAGATCATACGGGATTGGGGCCCCAGCATTTT	CASSLDHTGLGPQHF
TRBV6-1	TRBJ2-5	.	TRBD1	TGTGCCACGGTTCTAGGACAGGGGTATGAGACCCAGTACTTC	CATVLGQGYETQYF
TRBV20-1	TRBJ1-6	many	.	TGCAGTGCTAGAGATCGCCTGGGGCTGGGGGACTGGTCACCCCTCCACTTT	CSARDRLGLGDWSPLHF
TRBV10-3	TRBJ2-7	many	.	TGTGCCATCAGTGTGTCACAGGTCCCTTCCGGGCAGTACTTC	CAISVSQVPSGQYF
TRBV5-1	TRBJ1-3	many	.	TGCGCCAGCAGCTTGTTTGGCTCGATCTCTGGAAACACCATATATTTT	CASSLFGSISGNTIYF
TRBV28	TRBJ2-7	many	TRBD1	TGTGCCAGCAGTTTACCCGGGACAGGGTTCTACGAGCAGTACTTC	CASSLPGTGFYEQYF
TRBV6-1	TRBJ2-7	many	.	TGTGCCAGCAGGATACGGACCCTCTCCTACGAGCAGTACTTC	CASRIRTLSYEQYF
TRBV6-1	TRBJ2-7	many	.	TGTGCCAGCAGCCAGGGCGGGGGCGTAGCCTACGAGCAGTACTTC	CASSQGGGVAYEQYF
TRBV20-1	TRBJ1-2	many	.	TGCAGTGCTAGTAGAAGGGGGACCGGCTACACCTTC	CSASRRGTGYTF
TRBV7-2	TRBJ2-3	few	.	TGTGCCAGCTCCGAGTGGGGGTCTAGCACAGATACGCAGTATTTT	CASSEWGSSTDTQYF
TRBV13	TRBJ2-5	.	.	TGTGCCAGCAGCCGAGCTAGGGGCTTCGATGAGACCCAGTACTTC	CASSRARGFDETQYF
TRBV20-1	TRBJ2-3	.	TRBD2	TGCAGTGCAAAACCCGTTGTGGGGGGGTCGGGCACAGATACGCAGTATTTT	CSAKPVVGGSGTDTQYF
TRBV24-1	TRBJ1-2	.	TRBD1	TGTGCCACCAGTGACTCCTCGACAGGGTACAACTATGGCTACACCTTC	CATSDSSTGYNYGYTF
TRBV11-2	TRBJ2-1	.	.	TGTGCCAGCAGCCGGGGGACTTGGGCCTACAATGAGCAGTTCTTC	CASSRGTWAYNEQFF
TRBV7-8	TRBJ2-1	.	.	TGTGCCAGCAGCTTAGTTAGGGGGGGCGCCTACAATGAGCAGTTCTTC	CASSLVRGGAYNEQFF
TRBV5-5	TRBJ2-1	.	.	TGTGCCAGCATACCGGGGCCCCTCTCGTCGGAGGGTGAGCAGTTCTTC	CASIPGPLSSEGEQFF
TRBV20-1	TRBJ2-5	many	.	TGCAGTGCTAGGATGCCACGTCCTGAGACCCAGTACTTC	CSARMPRPETQYF
TRBV9	TRBJ1-6	few	.	TGTGCCAGCAGCGAACAGGGTGTTTATTCACCCCTCCACTTT	CASSEQGVYSPLHF
TRBV6-1	TRBJ2-2	.	TRBD1	TGTGCCAGCAGAAGGGACAGGGCGGGCACCGGGGAGCTGTTTTTT	CASRRDRAGTGELFF
TRBV28	TRBJ2-7	many	.	TGTGCCAGCAGAACCCCCACAGGGCTCGAGCAGTACTTC	CASRTPTGLEQYF
TRBV7-9	TRBJ1-4	few	TRBD1	TGTGCCAGCAGCTCAATAGGGACAGGGCTAGGGGAAAAACTGTTTTTT	CASSSIGTGLGEKLFF